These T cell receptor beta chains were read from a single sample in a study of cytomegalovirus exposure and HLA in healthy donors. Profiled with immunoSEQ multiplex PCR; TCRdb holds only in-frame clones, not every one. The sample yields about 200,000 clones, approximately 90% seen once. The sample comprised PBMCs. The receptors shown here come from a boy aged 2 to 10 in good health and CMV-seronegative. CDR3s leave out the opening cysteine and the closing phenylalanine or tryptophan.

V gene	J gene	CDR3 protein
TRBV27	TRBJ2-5	ASSTGFEETQY
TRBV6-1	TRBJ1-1	ASSPPSSNTEAF
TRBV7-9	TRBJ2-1	ASSPRGSSGAAGDEQF
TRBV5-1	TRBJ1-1	ASSGPSSEAF
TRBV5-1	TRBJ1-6	ASSYDREDSPLH
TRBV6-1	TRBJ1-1	ASSHWDRRNTEAF
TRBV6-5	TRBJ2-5	ASIGSQAGRTQY
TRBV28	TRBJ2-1	ASSNRDSLWNEQF
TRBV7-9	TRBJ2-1	ASSLYRDHSYNEQF
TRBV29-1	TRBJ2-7	SVRTGPYEQY
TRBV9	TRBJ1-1	ASSVDKTGVNTEAF
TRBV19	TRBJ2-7	ASSRGQGQSYEQY
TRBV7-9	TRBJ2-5	ASSPLGVGQETQY
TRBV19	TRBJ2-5	ASSIPRETQY
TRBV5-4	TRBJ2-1	ASSLELAGGRGDEQF
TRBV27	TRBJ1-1	ASRQGSGLNTEAF
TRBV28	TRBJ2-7	ASSYPQNYEQY
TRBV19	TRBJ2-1	ASSIVPGTHNEQF
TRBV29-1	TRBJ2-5	SVGGLAEETQY
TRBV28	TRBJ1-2	ASSPGQQRVYGYT
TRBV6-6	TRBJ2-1	ASSSSLAGSFHEQF
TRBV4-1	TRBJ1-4	ASSQDPSGGEKLF
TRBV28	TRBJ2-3	ASSSGLAGAVVTDTQY
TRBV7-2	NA	ASSLRVYEQY
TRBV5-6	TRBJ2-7	ASSLGLAGVYEQY
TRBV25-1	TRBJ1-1	ASSDEAYKNTEAF
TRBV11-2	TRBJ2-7	ASSFSPGLASEQY
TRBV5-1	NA	ASSLVQGSSYEQY